This T cell receptor beta chain was sequenced during a study of blood T cell repertoires in COVID-19. Looking at the study overall: From the United States, Italy and Spain came samples of acute and convalescent COVID-19. Sources were T cells, B-cell-depleted T cells, or PBMCs; the material itself was cDNA or gDNA.

Germline-derived CDR1 and CDR2 are SEHNR and FQNEAQ (reference sequence). The CDR3 has 17 amino acids. The V gene end was trimmed by 4 bases and the J gene end by 2 bases; junction bases not matched to a gene: 7. Study processing details: Using reference gene primer amplification, nucleated cell counts were estimated. Some clones are missing from TCRdb's copy, which holds only in-frame ones; the method was immunoSEQ multiplex PCR. That table supplies the V and J calls and clone size; D and trimming were determined from the DNA. The sample carries approximately 77,000 clones, approximately 80% recorded once.

Sequenced input: peripheral blood. The clonotype was recovered from a woman in her seventies with acute or convalescent COVID-19. V is TRBV7-9 and J is TRBJ2-7; 14 bases map to TRBD2. The CDR3 nucleotides are TGTGCCAGCAGCTCAGGGACTAGCGGGGGTCTTCCCTACGAGCAGTACTTC. This codes for CASSSGTSGGLPYEQYF.